The clone carrying this T cell receptor beta chain was detected ten times or more. Looked up from germline, CDR1 is MDHEN and CDR2 is SYDVKM. The CDR3 is 15 amino acids. Trimming cost V 6 bases and J 5 bases; bases outside gene matches: 11. Documented time point: before trial treatment. This sample is drawn from a study of low-dose radiotherapy and immunotherapy resistance in tumors. Study-wide context: Intravenous administration to patients comprised nivolumab at 240 mg every two weeks and ipilimumab at 1 mg/kg every six weeks. Every two weeks, one day ahead of radiation and immunotherapy, cyclophosphamide 200 mg/m2 was given (intravenously).

Primers targeting TRAV and TRBV primed first-strand cDNA, covering alpha and beta chains. Using a constant-region primer together with a V-primer adapter, TCRs were subjected to approximately 20 PCR cycles of amplification. MiXCR, run by TCRdb on the reads, gives a single entry per CDR3 protein. Altogether approximately 70,000 distinct CDR3 sequences are present, roughly 30% being singletons, with the ten largest covering approximately 10%. This clonotype originated in a female donor with ovarian cancer. The rearrangement links TRBV28 to TRBJ2-5; 8 bases map to TRBD1. The sequencing here drew on PBMCs, taken before treatment. CDR3 sequence (DNA): TGTGCCAGCAGAGTAACGTCAGGGGGCGATGAGACCCAGTACTTC. As protein: CASRVTSGGDETQYF.